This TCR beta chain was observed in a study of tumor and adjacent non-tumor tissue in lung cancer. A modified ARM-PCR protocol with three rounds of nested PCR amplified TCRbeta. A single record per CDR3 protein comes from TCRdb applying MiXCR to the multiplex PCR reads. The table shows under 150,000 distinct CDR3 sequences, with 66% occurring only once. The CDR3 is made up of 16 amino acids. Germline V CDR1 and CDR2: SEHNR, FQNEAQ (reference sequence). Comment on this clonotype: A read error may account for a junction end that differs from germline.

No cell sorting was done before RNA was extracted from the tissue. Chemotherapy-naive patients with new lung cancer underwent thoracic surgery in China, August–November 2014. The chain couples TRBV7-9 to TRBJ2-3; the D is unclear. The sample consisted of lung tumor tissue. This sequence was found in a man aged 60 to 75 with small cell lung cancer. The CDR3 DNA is TGTGCCAGCAGCCCCCCTGCGGACCCAAGCATAGATACGCAGTATTTT. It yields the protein CASSPPADPSIDTQYF.